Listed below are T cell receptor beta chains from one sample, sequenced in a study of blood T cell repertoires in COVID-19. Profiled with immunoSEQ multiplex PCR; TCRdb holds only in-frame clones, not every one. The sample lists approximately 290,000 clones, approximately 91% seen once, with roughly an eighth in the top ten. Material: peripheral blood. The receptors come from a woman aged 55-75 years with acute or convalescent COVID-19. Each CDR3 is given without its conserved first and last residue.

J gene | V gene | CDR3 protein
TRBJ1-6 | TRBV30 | AYTPTGTGGNSPLH
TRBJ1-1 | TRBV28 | ASSPNREEAF
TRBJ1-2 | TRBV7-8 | ASSLGDRVVNYGYT
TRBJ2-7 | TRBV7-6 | ASSLVSGKTTSGRPYEQY
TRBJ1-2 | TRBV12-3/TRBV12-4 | ATQKAHAGYT
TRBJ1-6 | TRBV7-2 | ASSARQTGANSPLH
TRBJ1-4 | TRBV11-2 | ASSFDLGQGNEKLF
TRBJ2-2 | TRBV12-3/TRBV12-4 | ASSPLTGELF
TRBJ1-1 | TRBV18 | ASSPRGGAEMNTEAF
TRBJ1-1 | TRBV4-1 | ASSQDRGVTEAF
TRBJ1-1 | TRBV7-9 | ASSPPAGYEAF
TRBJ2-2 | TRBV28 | ASSLNSGRTGELF
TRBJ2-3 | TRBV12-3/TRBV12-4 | ASSPTDTQY
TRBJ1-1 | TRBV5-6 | ASSLVAASEAF
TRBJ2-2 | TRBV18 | ASSPPGLPNTGELF
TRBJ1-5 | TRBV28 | ASSERTGPHPQH